The 8 T cell receptor beta chains below all came from one sample that was sequenced in a study of CD4 T cells in relation to SARS-CoV-2 and coronaviruses. These receptors have no identified antigens. The table came from immunoSEQ multiplex PCR; TCRdb's copy has only in-frame clones and leaves some out. This table has about 20,000 clones, roughly 73% appearing once. CD4+ T cells from unexposed donors were obtained before the COVID-19 pandemic (2011-2018). CD4+ T cells were isolated from the cells after around eleven days of culture. The sample consisted of CD4+ T cells from PBMCs, cultured in vitro. Receptors originate from a human donor in good health.

The genes are TRBV7-3 and TRBJ2-3; TRBD1 matches at 10 bases. V lost 7 bases and J lost 2; bases outside the gene matches: 6. The CDR3 covers 15 residues. CDR1 and CDR2 from the germline V gene are SGHTA and FQGTGA. For the CDR3, the DNA is TGTGCCAGCAACTCGGGACAGGGGCCCACAGATACGCAGTATTTT. Its protein product is CASNSGQGPTDTQYF.

The chain combines TRBV5-4 with TRBJ2-7; possible D gene TRBD1, 6 bases. Germline V gives CDR1 SGHNT, CDR2 YYREEE (reference sequence). Trimming took 4 bases from V and 6 from J, leaving 14 bases between them. CDR3 length equals 13 residues. Here the CDR3 reads CASSPLQGREQYF. The CDR3 coding sequence is TGTGCCAGCAGCCCACTACAGGGTCGCGAGCAGTACTTC.

The V gene is TRBV7-9, the J gene TRBJ2-2; 7 nucleotides align to TRBD1. V lost 4 bases to trimming and J lost 1 base; unmatched junction nucleotides: 6. CDR3 length: 16 residues. Germline V gene data show CDR1 as SEHNR and CDR2 as FQNEAQ (reference sequence). This CDR3 is CASSWGTALNTGELFF. Here the CDR3 DNA reads TGTGCCAGCAGCTGGGGGACAGCCCTGAACACCGGGGAGCTGTTTTTT.

The gene calls are TRBV3-1 (or the pseudogene TRBV3-2) and TRBJ2-3; 12 bases agree with TRBD2. Germline trimming cut 0 bases from V and 6 bases from J; bases unmatched to any gene: 10. The CDR3 is 18 amino acids. CDR1 LGHDT and CDR2 YNNKEL come from the germline V gene (reference sequence). CDR3 amino acids: CASSQERGLAGSYDTQYF. The CDR3 DNA sequence: TGTGCCAGCAGCCAAGAGAGGGGACTAGCGGGTAGTTATGATACGCAGTATTTT.

The V call is TRBV11-2, the J call TRBJ2-1; 7 bases are shared with TRBD2. J was trimmed by 7 bases and V by 1 base; bases with no gene match: 4. There are 14 residues in the CDR3. Germline CDR1 SGHAT, CDR2 FQNNGV. The CDR3 region is CASSLGLGRNEQFF. Written as DNA, the CDR3 is TGTGCCAGCAGCTTAGGGCTCGGGAGGAATGAGCAGTTCTTC.

V usage is TRBV5-1 and J usage is TRBJ1-4; D gene unclear. V gave up 0 bases and J gave up 4 bases, with 7 bases separating them. Germline CDR1 and CDR2: SGHRS and YFSETQ. This CDR3 has 14 amino acids. For the CDR3, the DNA is TGCGCCAGCAGCTTGGCCCTGATTAATGAAAAACTGTTTTTT. It is translated as CASSLALINEKLFF.

The CDR3 is CASSLMGGKNTEAFF. In DNA form, the CDR3 reads TGTGCCAGCAGCTTGATGGGGGGGAAGAACACTGAAGCTTTCTTT. The chain joins TRBV7-6 to TRBJ1-1; a weak D match, TRBD1 (5 bases). Germline V lookup: CDR1 SGHVS, CDR2 FNYEAQ. Trimming removed 3 bases at V and 1 base at J, with 12 bases between. The CDR3 runs to 15 residues.

The V call is TRBV28, the J call TRBJ2-5; 8 nucleotides match TRBD2. Germline loops: CDR1 MDHEN, CDR2 SYDVKM. The trim removed 11 bases at V and 4 bases at J, leaving 18 bases unmatched. This CDR3 is built from 16 residues. CDR3: CAASRLAGVGPETQYF. The CDR3 nucleotides read TGTGCCGCGAGTAGGCTAGCGGGCGTTGGGCCAGAGACCCAGTACTTC.